This T cell receptor (beta chain) is drawn from a study of cytomegalovirus exposure and HLA in healthy donors. This cohort consisted of healthy bone marrow donors. Findings and limits, study-wide: A few V segments could not be told apart, such as TRBV6-2 and TRBV6-3, and were left out. Sequencing depth roughly uniform across donors was assumed in presence/absence analyses. There were some public TCRs occurring in many donors, but most TCR sequences were rare.

Comments on this clone: The antigen remains unidentified.

The PCR employed 60 Vbeta primers together with 13 Jbeta primers. Data came from immunoSEQ multiplex PCR; TCRdb stores just in-frame clones and leaves some out. There are 150,000 to 200,000 clones in the sample; roughly 87% occur only once, and approximately 0.98% lies in the top ten. The CDR3 covers 15 residues. Looked up from germline, CDR1 is SGHRS and CDR2 is YFSETQ. Trimming shortened V by 0 bases and J by 5 bases, and 9 bases separated the two germline ends. The rearrangement links TRBV5-1 to TRBJ1-6; D gene ambiguous. The receptor was derived from a boy under 10 years old in good health and CMV-seronegative. Sequencing was carried out using PBMCs. As DNA, the CDR3 is TGCGCCAGCAGCTTGGATGGGCGGGATAATTCACCCCTCCACTTT. The encoded protein is CASSLDGRDNSPLHF.